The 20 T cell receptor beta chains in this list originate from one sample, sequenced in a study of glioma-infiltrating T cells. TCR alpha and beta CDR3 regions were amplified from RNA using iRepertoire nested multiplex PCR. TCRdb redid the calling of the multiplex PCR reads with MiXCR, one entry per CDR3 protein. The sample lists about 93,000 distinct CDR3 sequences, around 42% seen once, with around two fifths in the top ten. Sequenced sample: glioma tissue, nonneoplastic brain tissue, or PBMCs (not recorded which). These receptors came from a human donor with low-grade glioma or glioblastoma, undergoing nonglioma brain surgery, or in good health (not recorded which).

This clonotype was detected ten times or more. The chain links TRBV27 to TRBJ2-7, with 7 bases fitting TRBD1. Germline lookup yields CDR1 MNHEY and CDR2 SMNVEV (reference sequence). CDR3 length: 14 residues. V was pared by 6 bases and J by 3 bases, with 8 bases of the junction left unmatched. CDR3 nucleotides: TGTGCCAGCAGGAACAGGGGTTCAATCTACGAGCAGTACTTC. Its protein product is CASRNRGSIYEQYF.

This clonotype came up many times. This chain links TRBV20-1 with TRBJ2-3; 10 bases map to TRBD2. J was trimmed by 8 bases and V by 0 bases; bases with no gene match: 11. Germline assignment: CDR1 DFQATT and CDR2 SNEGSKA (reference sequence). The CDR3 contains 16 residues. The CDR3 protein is CSARDRVLAGVVTQYF. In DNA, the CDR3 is TGCAGTGCTAGAGATCGTGTTCTAGCGGGAGTAGTTACGCAGTATTTT.

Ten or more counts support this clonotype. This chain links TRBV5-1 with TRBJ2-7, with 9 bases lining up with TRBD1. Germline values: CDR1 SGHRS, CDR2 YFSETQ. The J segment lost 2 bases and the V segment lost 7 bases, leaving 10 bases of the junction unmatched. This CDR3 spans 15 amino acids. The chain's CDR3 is CASVPNTGGPYEQYF. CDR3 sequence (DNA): TGCGCCAGCGTACCAAATACAGGGGGCCCCTACGAGCAGTACTTC.

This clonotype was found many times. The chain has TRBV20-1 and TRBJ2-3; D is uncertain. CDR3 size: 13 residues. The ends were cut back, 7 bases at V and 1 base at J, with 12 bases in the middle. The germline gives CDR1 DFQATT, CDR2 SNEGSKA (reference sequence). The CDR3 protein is CSVPNSGTDTQYF. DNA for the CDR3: TGCAGTGTCCCAAACTCGGGCACAGATACGCAGTATTTT.

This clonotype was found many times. The CDR3 reads CASRSKGMGISEQFF. The CDR3 DNA is TGTGCCAGCAGGTCAAAGGGGATGGGGATAAGTGAGCAGTTCTTC. The chain has TRBV7-3 and TRBJ2-1, with D perhaps matching TRBD1 (5 bases). The length of the CDR3 is 15 residues. Germline CDR1 SGHTA, CDR2 FQGTGA. Trimming took off 6 bases at V and 9 bases at J, with 21 bases between the two ends.

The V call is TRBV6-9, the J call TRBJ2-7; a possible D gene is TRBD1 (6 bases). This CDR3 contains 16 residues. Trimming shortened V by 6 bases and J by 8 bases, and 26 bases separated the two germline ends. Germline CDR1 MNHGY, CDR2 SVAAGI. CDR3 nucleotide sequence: TGTGCCAGCAGCTACGGACTGGGCGACAGGAGGTACAAGCAGTACTTC. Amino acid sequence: CASSYGLGDRRYKQYF.

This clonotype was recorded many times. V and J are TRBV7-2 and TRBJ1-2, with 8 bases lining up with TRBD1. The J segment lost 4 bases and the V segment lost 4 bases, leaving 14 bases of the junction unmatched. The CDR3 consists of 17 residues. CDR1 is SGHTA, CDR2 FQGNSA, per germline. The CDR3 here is CASSSRGREVLGYGYTF. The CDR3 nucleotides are TGTGCCAGCAGCTCCAGGGGGCGTGAAGTTCTTGGCTATGGCTACACCTTC.

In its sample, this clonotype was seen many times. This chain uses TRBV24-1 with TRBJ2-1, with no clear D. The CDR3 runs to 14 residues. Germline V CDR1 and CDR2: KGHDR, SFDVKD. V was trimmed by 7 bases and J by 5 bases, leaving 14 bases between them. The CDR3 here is CATRGVQDHNEQFF. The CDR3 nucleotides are TGTGCCACCAGAGGAGTCCAAGACCACAATGAGCAGTTCTTC.

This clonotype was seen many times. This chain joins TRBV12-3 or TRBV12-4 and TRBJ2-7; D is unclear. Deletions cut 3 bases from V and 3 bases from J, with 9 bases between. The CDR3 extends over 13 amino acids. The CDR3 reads CASSFQVRYEQYF. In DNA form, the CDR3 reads TGTGCCAGCAGTTTTCAGGTCCGCTACGAGCAGTACTTC.

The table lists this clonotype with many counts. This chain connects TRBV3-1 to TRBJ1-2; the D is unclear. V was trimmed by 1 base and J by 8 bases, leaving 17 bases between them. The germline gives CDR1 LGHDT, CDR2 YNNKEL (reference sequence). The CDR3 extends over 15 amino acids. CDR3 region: CASSQAPGPRGGYTF. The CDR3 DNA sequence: TGTGCCAGCAGCCAAGCCCCCGGCCCCCGAGGAGGCTACACCTTC. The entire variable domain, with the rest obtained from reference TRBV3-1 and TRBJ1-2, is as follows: DTAVSQTPKYLVTQMGNDKSIKCEQNLGHDTMYWYKQDSKKFLKIMFSYNNKELIINETVPNRFSPKSPDKAHLNLHINSLELGDSAVYFCASSQAPGPRGGYTFGSGTRLTVV.

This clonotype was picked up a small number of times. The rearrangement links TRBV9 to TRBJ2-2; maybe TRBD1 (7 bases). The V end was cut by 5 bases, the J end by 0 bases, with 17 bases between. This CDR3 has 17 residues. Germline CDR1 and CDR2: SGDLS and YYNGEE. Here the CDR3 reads CASSRSGGGANTGELFF. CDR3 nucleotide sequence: TGTGCCAGCAGTCGTAGTGGAGGGGGCGCGAACACCGGGGAGCTGTTTTTT.

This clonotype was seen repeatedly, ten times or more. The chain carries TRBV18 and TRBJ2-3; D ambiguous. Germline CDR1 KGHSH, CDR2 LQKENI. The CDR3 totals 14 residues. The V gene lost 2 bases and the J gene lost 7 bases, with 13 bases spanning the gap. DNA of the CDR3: TGTGCCAGCTCACCATCAGAACAGCGCCATACGCAGTATTTT. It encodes CASSPSEQRHTQYF.

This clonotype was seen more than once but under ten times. CDR3 loop: CASSVPGPGAGVGEQFF. In DNA form, the CDR3 reads TGTGCCAGCAGCGTACCTGGACCCGGGGCTGGGGTAGGTGAGCAGTTCTTC. The chain recombines TRBV9 with TRBJ2-1, with D perhaps TRBD1 or TRBD2 (5 bases each). The CDR3 is made up of 17 amino acids. In germline, CDR1 is SGDLS, CDR2 YYNGEE. The V gene lost 1 base and the J gene lost 9 bases, with 23 bases spanning the gap.

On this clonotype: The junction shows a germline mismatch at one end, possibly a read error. CDR3 DNA: TGTGCCAGCAGCTTAGTTTCCGGCATCGTGTACGAGCAGTGCTTC. As protein: CASSLVSGIVYEQCF. V is TRBV7-9 and J is TRBJ2-7; no definite D call. In germline, CDR1 is SEHNR, CDR2 FQNEAQ (reference sequence). The length of the CDR3 is 15 residues.

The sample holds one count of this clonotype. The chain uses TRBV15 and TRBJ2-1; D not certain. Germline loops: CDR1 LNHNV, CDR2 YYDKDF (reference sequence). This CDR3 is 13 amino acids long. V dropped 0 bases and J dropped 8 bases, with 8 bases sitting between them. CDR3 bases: TGTGCCACCAGCAGAGATGGGGTCTATGAGCAGTTCTTC. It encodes CATSRDGVYEQFF.

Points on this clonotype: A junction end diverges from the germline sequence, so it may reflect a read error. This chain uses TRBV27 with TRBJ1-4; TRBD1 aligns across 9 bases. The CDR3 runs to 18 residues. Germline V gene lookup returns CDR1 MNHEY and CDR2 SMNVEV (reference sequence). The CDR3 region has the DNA TGTGCCAGCGGTCTCCAAGGGACAGGGTTTGGAGGATTTGAAAGACTGTTTTTT. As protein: CASGLQGTGFGGFERLFF.

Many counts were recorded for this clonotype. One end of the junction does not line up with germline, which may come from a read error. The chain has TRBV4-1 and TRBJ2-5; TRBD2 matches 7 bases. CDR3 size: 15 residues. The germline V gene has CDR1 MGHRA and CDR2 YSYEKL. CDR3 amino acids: CASSSAGFIGRTQYF. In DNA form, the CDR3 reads TGTGCCAGCAGCTCAGCGGGGTTCATCGGAAGGACCCAGTACTTC.

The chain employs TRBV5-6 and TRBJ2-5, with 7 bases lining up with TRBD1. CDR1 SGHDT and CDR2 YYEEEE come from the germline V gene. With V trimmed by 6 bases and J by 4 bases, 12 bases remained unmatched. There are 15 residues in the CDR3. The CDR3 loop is CASTDTGAGRETQYF. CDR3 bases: TGTGCCAGCACCGATACAGGGGCCGGTCGAGAGACCCAGTACTTC.

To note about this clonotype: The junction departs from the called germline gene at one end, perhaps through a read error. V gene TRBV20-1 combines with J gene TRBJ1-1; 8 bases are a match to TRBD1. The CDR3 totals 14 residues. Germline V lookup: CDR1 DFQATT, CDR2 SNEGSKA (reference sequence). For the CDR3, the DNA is TGCAGTGCTACACAGGGGGGGCAGTGGACTGAGGCTTTCTTT. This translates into CSATQGGQWTEAFF.

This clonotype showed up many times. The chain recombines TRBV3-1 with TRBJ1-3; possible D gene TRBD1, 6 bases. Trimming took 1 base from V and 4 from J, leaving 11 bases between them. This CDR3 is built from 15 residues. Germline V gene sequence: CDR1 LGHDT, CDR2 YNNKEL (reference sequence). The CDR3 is CASSQGGGQGNTIYF. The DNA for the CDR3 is TGTGCCAGCAGCCAAGGTGGGGGGCAAGGAAACACCATATATTTT.